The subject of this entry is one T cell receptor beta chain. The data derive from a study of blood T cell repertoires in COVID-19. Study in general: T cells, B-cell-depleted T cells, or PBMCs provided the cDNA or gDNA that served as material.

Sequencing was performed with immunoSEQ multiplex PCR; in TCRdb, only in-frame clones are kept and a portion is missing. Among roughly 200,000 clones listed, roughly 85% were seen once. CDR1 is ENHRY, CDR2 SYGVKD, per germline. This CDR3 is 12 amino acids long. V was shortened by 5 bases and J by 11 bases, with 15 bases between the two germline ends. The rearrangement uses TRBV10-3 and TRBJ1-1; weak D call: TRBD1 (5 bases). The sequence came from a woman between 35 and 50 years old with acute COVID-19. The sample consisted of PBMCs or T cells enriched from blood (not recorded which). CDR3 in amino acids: CAISQEPQGAFF. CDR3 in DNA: TGTGCCATCAGTCAGGAACCCCAGGGCGCTTTCTTT.